The entry below describes one T cell receptor beta chain. There are a few counts of this clone. Its antigen is not yet known. Per-base quality was not reported, and no clone a single base away is much larger than it. This record comes from a study of cytomegalovirus exposure and HLA in healthy donors (dated by TCRdb to 2015 to 2018). At the level of the whole study: According to a later analysis, one platform produced both the approximately 110 validation repertoires and the approximately 600 repertoires of the first cohort. The study aimed to test whether signatures of past pathogen exposure could be identified by cataloging public T cell receptors. Along with the roughly 710-subject first cohort, a separate validation cohort of over a hundred different subjects was used. High-throughput TCR immunosequencing, statistical association of individual TCRs with disease status, and machine learning were combined to predict cytomegalovirus infection status.

Libraries were made using the immunoSEQ multiplex PCR assay. As for the original processing: A statistical classification framework was built for diagnosing cytomegalovirus status from the catalog of TCR beta chain sequences. As stored in TCRdb, this immuneACCESS dataset retains in-frame rearrangements with V and J assigned. A fraction of the clones does not appear; measured against another copy, unresolved V genes explain less than half of the discrepancy, and the remainder lacks a known reason. The DNA was the basis for D and trimming; V, J and clone size are from that table. The sample records under 400,000 clones, just over 85% of which are singletons. The ten largest clonotypes hold under 0.9% of the sample. The donors were included in the validation cohort of 90 to 150 subjects, a group kept apart from the roughly 690-subject first cohort. Results and caveats for the whole study, not just this receptor: In both the original and validation cohorts, the classifier was reported to diagnose cytomegalovirus status with high specificity and sensitivity. A later analysis had no HLA typing for the validation cohort, so co-occurrence there was scored across all 110 or so repertoires. The study listed 164 TCR beta chains as associated with cytomegalovirus. In vitro tests confirmed that a few of the cytomegalovirus-associated TCR beta chains recognize cytomegalovirus antigens. The authors suggested that the approach could potentially be generalized to other disease states and immunological phenotypes. Of the cluster scores, about 94% were above 0 in a later analysis, which found that TCRs clustered in the first cohort also tended to co-occur in the 130 or so validation repertoires. Most TCR sequences were seen in very few donors, while some public TCRs were found in many individuals.

Including the terminal cysteine and phenylalanine, the CDR3 comprises 14 residues. The read is trimmed to its CDR3 DNA, 42 bases read in frame from base 1. The germline V end is reduced by 8 bases and the J end by 6 bases; junction bases left unmatched: 10. Taken from the germline V gene, the CDR1 and CDR2 loops are SNHLY and FYNNEI. Source material: PBMCs. The receptor's source is a woman between 18 and 29 years old in good health and CMV-seronegative. Rearrangement joined TRBV2 to TRBJ1-5, and 7 junction bases match TRBD1. Read as DNA, the sequence is TGTGCCAGCCGACCGACAGGGAATGGTCAGCCCCAGCATTTT. This yields the protein CASRPTGNGQPQHF.